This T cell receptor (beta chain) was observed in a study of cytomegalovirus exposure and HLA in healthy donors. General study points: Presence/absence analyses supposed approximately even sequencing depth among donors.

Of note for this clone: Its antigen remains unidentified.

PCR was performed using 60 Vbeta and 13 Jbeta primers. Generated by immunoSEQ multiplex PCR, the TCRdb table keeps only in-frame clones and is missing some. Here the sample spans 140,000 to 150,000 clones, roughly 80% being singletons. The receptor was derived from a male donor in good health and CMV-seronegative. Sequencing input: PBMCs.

CDR3 loop: CASSGTGAEAFF. In DNA form, the CDR3 reads TGCGCCAGCAGCGGAACAGGGGCTGAAGCTTTCTTT. This chain connects TRBV5-1 to TRBJ1-1, with 7 bases matching TRBD1. The CDR3 is 12 residues long. CDR1 and CDR2 from the germline V gene are SGHRS and YFSETQ. The ends lost 4 bases at V and 6 bases at J; junction bases unmatched: 3.